The table lists the clone carrying this TCR beta chain with many counts. The library attached unique molecular identifiers to individual cDNA molecules. TCRdb analysed the RACE reads with MiXCR anew, one entry per CDR3 protein. The sample includes about 45,000 distinct CDR3 sequences, 4.4% of them seen just once. The source of the sample is a study of human T cells and chemical hapten exposure. Indicated time point: healthy volunteer bleed at 2 weeks. Whole blood that had not been fractionated was the source of extracted total RNA. V was clipped by 3 bases and J by 0 bases; unmatched bases: 4. The V gene's germline CDR1 is SGHDN and CDR2 FVKESK. This CDR3 has 15 residues.

Input material: whole blood. The chain is built from TRBV14 and TRBJ1-1; 7 nucleotides match TRBD1. This TCR derives from a human donor in good health. Some clones in this sample may be carry-over from other donors' samples. The CDR3, as DNA: TGTGCCAGCAGCCAGAGGACAGGCTTGAACACTGAAGCTTTCTTT. This sequence encodes CASSQRTGLNTEAFF.